The 8 T cell receptor beta chains in this list originate from one sample, sequenced in a study of T cell responses to AZD1222 COVID-19 vaccine. Libraries were prepared by immunoSEQ multiplex PCR; TCRdb keeps only in-frame clonotypes and omits some of them. Of under 150,000 clones detected, 90% appear once; the ten largest clones hold just over 7%. Sequences were derived from peripheral blood, sampled on day 0 of AZD1222 vaccination. These receptors were collected from an adult in good health.

The chain joins TRBV14 to TRBJ1-4; no clear D gene. Deletions cut 1 base from V and 3 bases from J, with 9 bases between. CDR1 is SGHDN and CDR2 is FVKESK in the germline V gene. This CDR3 comprises 15 residues. The CDR3 loop reads CASSQGLRANEKLFF. The CDR3 DNA reads as TGTGCCAGCAGCCAAGGACTCCGGGCTAATGAAAAACTGTTTTTT.

This chain uses TRBV19 with TRBJ2-3; 9 bases are a match to TRBD2. V lost 5 bases and J lost 0; bases outside the gene matches: 3. Germline V gene sequence: CDR1 LNHDA, CDR2 SQIVND (reference sequence). This CDR3 is built from 15 residues. The DNA of the CDR3 is TGTGCCAGTAGTCTGGCGGGAGGGAGCACAGATACGCAGTATTTT. Protein sequence: CASSLAGGSTDTQYF.

This rearrangement joins TRBV10-3 to TRBJ2-7; a weak D match, TRBD1 (6 bases). Germline V gene sequence: CDR1 ENHRY, CDR2 SYGVKD. Trimming cost V 0 bases and J 2 bases, with 11 bases left between them. This CDR3 contains 15 residues. In DNA form, the CDR3 reads TGTGCCATCAGTGAGTCCGGGACACTTACCTACGAGCAGTACTTC. As protein: CAISESGTLTYEQYF.

This rearrangement joins TRBV3-1 (or the pseudogene TRBV3-2) to TRBJ1-4; D is unclear. The germline gives CDR1 LGHDT, CDR2 YNNKEL (reference sequence). V lost 2 bases to trimming and J lost 6 bases, with 4 bases between them. The CDR3 runs 12 residues. CDR3 sequence reads: CASSQLHEKLFF. CDR3 sequence (DNA): TGTGCCAGCAGCCAACTCCATGAAAAACTGTTTTTT.

The V and J genes are TRBV5-1 and TRBJ2-7, with 7 bases lining up with TRBD2. This CDR3 contains 13 residues. The V gene end was trimmed by 2 bases and the J gene end by 5 bases; junction bases not matched to a gene: 4. Germline lookup yields CDR1 SGHRS and CDR2 YFSETQ. The CDR3 DNA is TGCGCCAGCAGCTTAGGCGGGAGCGACGAGCAGTACTTC. Translated, it gives CASSLGGSDEQYF.

The chain employs TRBV7-9 and TRBJ2-5, with 16 bases that match TRBD2. The CDR3 runs 16 residues. The J segment lost 5 bases and the V segment lost 4 bases, leaving 4 bases of the junction unmatched. CDR1 is SEHNR, CDR2 FQNEAQ, per germline (reference sequence). The CDR3 DNA is TGTGCCAGCAGCTCTACGGGACTAGCGGGAGGGGAGACCCAGTACTTC. Encoded protein: CASSSTGLAGGETQYF.

The V gene is TRBV5-1, the J gene TRBJ2-7; D possibly corresponds to TRBD2 (5 bases). The CDR3 is 15 residues long. Germline V gene data show CDR1 as SGHRS and CDR2 as YFSETQ. The V gene lost 0 bases and the J gene lost 7 bases, with 17 bases spanning the gap. DNA of the CDR3: TGCGCCAGCAGCTTGGCCTCGGTGCTAGCACGAGAGCAGTACTTC. This gives the protein CASSLASVLAREQYF.

This rearrangement joins TRBV5-4 to TRBJ2-2, with 16 nucleotides matching TRBD2. V shed 4 bases and J 1 base; nucleotides not matched to a gene: 4. The CDR3 contains 18 residues. The germline CDR1 and CDR2 sequences are SGHNT and YYREEE (reference sequence). The CDR3 is CASSPGTSGRVNTGELFF. In nucleotides, the CDR3 is TGTGCCAGCAGCCCCGGGACTAGCGGGAGGGTGAACACCGGGGAGCTGTTTTTT.